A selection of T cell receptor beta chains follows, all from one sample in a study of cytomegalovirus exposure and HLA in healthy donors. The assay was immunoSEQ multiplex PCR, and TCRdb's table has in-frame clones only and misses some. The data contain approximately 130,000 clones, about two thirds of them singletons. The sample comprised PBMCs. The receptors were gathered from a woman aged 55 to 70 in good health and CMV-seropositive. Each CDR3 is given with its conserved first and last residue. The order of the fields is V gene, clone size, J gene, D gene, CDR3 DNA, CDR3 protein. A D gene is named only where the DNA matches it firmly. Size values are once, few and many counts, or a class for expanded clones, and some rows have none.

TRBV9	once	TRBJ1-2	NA	TGTGCCAGCAGCGTAGCGGCCCCACAGCTTTCAAACTATGGCTACACCTTC	CASSVAAPQLSNYGYTF
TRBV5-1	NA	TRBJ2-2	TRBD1	TGCGCCAGCAGCTCCAAGACAGGGGCGGGCACCGGGGAGCTGTTTTTT	CASSSKTGAGTGELFF
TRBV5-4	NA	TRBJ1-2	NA	TGTGCCAGCAGCTACGACAGAAATGGCTACACCTTC	CASSYDRNGYTF
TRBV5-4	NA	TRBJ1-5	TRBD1	TGTGCCAGCAGCCCGGGGACGGACAGGGGGCAGCCCCAGCATTTT	CASSPGTDRGQPQHF
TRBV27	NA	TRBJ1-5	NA	TGTGCCAGCAGTTTATGGGGAGGGGGGGATCAGCCCCAGCATTTT	CASSLWGGGDQPQHF
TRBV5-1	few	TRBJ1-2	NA	TGCGCCAGCAGCCAAGGGAGTTCCTATGGCTACACCTTC	CASSQGSSYGYTF
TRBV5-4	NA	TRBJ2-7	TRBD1	TGTGCCAGCAGCTTGGACGGACAGGCCTACGAGCAGTACTTC	CASSLDGQAYEQYF
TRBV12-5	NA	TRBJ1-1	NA	TGTGCTAGTGGCCTACCCGGTTTGAACACTGAAGCTTTCTTT	CASGLPGLNTEAFF
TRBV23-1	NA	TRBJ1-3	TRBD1	TGCGCCAGCATCAAAGGGGGACAGTACTCTGGAAACACCATATATTTT	CASIKGGQYSGNTIYF
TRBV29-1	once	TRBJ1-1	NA	TGCAGCGTTGAATTCGGGGTAGGGACTGAAGCTTTCTTT	CSVEFGVGTEAFF
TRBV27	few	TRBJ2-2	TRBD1	TGTGCCAGCAGGCATAGGCGAGGGACAGGGGGTTTAGGGGAGCTGTTTTTT	CASRHRRGTGGLGELFF
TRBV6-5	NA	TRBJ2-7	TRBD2	TGTGCCAGCAGTTACTTCGGGGTCGGGGGGGACGAGCAGTACTTC	CASSYFGVGGDEQYF
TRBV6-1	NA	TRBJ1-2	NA	TGTGCCAGCAGTGAACCGTCTCTCGGCTATGGCTACACCTTC	CASSEPSLGYGYTF
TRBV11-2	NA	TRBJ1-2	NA	TGTGCCAGCAGCTTAGCCGGCAGGGCAGCATCTAACTATGGCTACACCTTC	CASSLAGRAASNYGYTF
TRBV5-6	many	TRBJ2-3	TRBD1	TGTGCCAGCAGCGTACAGGGGCCTCCAGATACGCAGTATTTT	CASSVQGPPDTQYF
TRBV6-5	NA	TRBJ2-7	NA	TGTGCCAGCAGCCGAGAGAGCGTCTCCTACGAGCAGTACTTC	CASSRESVSYEQYF
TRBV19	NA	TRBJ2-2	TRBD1	TGTGCCAGTAGGACCCGGACAGGAGTCTCCGGGGAGCTGTTTTTT	CASRTRTGVSGELFF
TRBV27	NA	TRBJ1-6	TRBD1	TGTGCCAGCAGCTCATTACAGGGGTTGGGCTCACCCCTCCACTTT	CASSSLQGLGSPLHF
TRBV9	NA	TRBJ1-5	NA	TGTGCCAGCAGCCCCGGAGCGGATCAGCCCCAGCATTTT	CASSPGADQPQHF
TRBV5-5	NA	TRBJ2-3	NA	TGTGCCAGCAGCCCGGAGGATACGCAGTATTTT	CASSPEDTQYF
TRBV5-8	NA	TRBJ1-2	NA	TGTGCCAGCAGCCACCCTAATAGGGGGTACGGTGGCTACACCTTC	CASSHPNRGYGGYTF
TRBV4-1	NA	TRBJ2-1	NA	TGCGCCAGCAGCCAAGGAAACAGGCTCTACAATGAGCAGTTCTTC	CASSQGNRLYNEQFF
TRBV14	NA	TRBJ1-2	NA	TGTGCCAGCAGCCAAGGGTCCGGGTTTGGTGGCTACACCTTC	CASSQGSGFGGYTF
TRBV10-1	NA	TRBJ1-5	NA	TGCGCCAGCAGTGACGGGGGAGGCCAGCCCCAGCATTTT	CASSDGGGQPQHF
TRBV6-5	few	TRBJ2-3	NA	TGTGCCAGCAGTTACACCGGACAGTTATGGGATACGCAGTATTTT	CASSYTGQLWDTQYF
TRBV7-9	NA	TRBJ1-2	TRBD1	TGTGCCAGCAGCTTAGACAGGGGAGCTCCCTATGGCTACACCTTC	CASSLDRGAPYGYTF
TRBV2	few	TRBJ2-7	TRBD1	TGTGCCAGCAGTGATGGGACAGGACCCTACGAGCAGTACTTC	CASSDGTGPYEQYF
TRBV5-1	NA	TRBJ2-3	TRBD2	TGCGCCAGCAGCTTTCTAGCGGGGGCTATCCGTAACACAGATACGCAGTATTTT	CASSFLAGAIRNTDTQYF